What follows are 13 T cell receptor beta chains derived from one specimen sequenced in a study of molecular identifiers for immune sequencing clone quantification. In TCRdb, the PCR reads were re-called with MiXCR into one record per CDR3 protein. This table has under 600,000 distinct CDR3 sequences, roughly 23% appearing once. The sample taken for sequencing was naive CD8+ T cells from blood, with Jurkat cell RNA spiked in. Subset given: FACS-sorted CD8+CD4-CCR7+CD45RA+ naive T cells. Receptor source: a human donor in good health. Some libraries in this study had Jurkat cell RNA spiked in.

This clonotype was picked up many times. J is TRBJ1-1 and V is TRBV10-3; D not certain. This CDR3 contains 13 residues. Between the trimmed V and J ends, which lost 4 bases and 0 bases, there was a span of 6 bases. The germline gives CDR1 ENHRY, CDR2 SYGVKD. The CDR3 loop is CAISGSVNTEAFF. In nucleotides, the CDR3 is TGTGCCATCAGTGGGTCAGTGAACACTGAAGCTTTCTTT.

V usage is TRBV16 and J usage is TRBJ1-1; D uncertain. V gave up 4 bases and J gave up 1 base, with 13 bases separating them. Germline lookup yields CDR1 KGHSY and CDR2 FQNENV. The CDR3 covers 15 residues. CDR3 residues: CASSPSTPPNTEAFF. CDR3 DNA sequence: TGTGCCAGCAGCCCATCCACGCCTCCGAACACTGAAGCTTTCTTT.

Points on this clonotype: A much larger clone sits a single nucleotide away, making a read error possible. The rearrangement joins TRBV5-1 to TRBJ2-7; 13 nucleotides agree with TRBD2. Trimming at V came to 6 bases and at J to 4 bases, leaving 10 bases not matched to a gene. This CDR3 has 16 residues. Germline CDR1 reads SGHRS; CDR2 reads YFSETQ. The CDR3 nucleotides read TGCGCCAGCAACCCCAGACCGACTAGCGGGAGGTACGAGCAGTACTTC. Its protein product is CASNPRPTSGRYEQYF.

This clonotype was counted a few times. Relative to the germline gene, one junction end is altered; a read error may explain this. The V and J genes are TRBV3-1 and TRBJ2-2, with a weak D call TRBD1 (5 bases). Germline V CDR1 and CDR2: LGHDT, YNNKEL (reference sequence). The CDR3 loop spans 14 amino acids. CDR3 bases: TGTGCCAGCAGCGAAGACAGATACACCGGGGAGCTGTTTTTT. This translates into CASSEDRYTGELFF.

The sample holds a few counts of this clonotype. V gene TRBV7-9 combines with J gene TRBJ1-1; perhaps TRBD1 as D (5 bases). The CDR3 totals 15 residues. In germline, CDR1 is SEHNR, CDR2 FQNEAQ (reference sequence). Trimming removed 3 bases at V and 4 bases at J, with 15 bases between. The CDR3 loop reads CASSFWQGAGTEAFF. Here the CDR3 DNA reads TGTGCCAGCAGCTTCTGGCAGGGCGCAGGCACTGAAGCTTTCTTT.

The sample holds many counts of this clonotype. The chain recombines TRBV14 with TRBJ2-4; D is unresolved. Germline CDR1 reads SGHDN; CDR2 reads FVKESK. The CDR3 has 15 amino acids. Trimming removed 3 bases at V and 0 bases at J, with 9 bases between. The CDR3 loop reads CASSQEGIAKNIQYF. The CDR3 nucleotides read TGTGCCAGCAGCCAGGAAGGGATAGCCAAAAACATTCAGTACTTC.

Ten or more counts support this clonotype. The chain carries TRBV29-1 and TRBJ2-5; D may correspond to TRBD1 or TRBD2 (7 bases each). This CDR3 comprises 15 residues. Germline CDR1 is SQVTM and CDR2 is ANQGSEA. Trimming shortened V by 4 bases and J by 4 bases, and 19 bases separated the two germline ends. CDR3 in amino acids: CSVAVGAGGGETQYF. The DNA for the CDR3 is TGCAGCGTTGCCGTCGGGGCAGGGGGGGGAGAGACCCAGTACTTC.

V usage is TRBV30 and J usage is TRBJ1-1, with 8 bases that match TRBD1. This CDR3 contains 13 residues. V lost 3 bases and J lost 5; bases outside the gene matches: 5. Germline V gene lookup returns CDR1 GTSNPN and CDR2 SVGIG (reference sequence). The CDR3 spells CAWSYRGGTEAFF. CDR3 coding DNA: TGTGCCTGGAGCTACAGGGGGGGGACTGAAGCTTTCTTT. The full variable domain, in which reference TRBV30 and TRBJ1-1 provide the parts outside the CDR3, is SQTIHQWPATLVQPVGSPLSLECTVEGTSNPNLYWYRQAAGRGLQLLFYSVGIGQISSEVPQNLSASRPQDRQFILSSKKLLLSDSGFYLCAWSYRGGTEAFFGQGTRLTVV.

This clonotype was seen many times. The chain carries TRBV15 and TRBJ2-3, with unresolved D. The V and J ends lost 1 base and 2 bases respectively, with 7 bases between them. CDR3 length equals 14 residues. Germline CDR1 and CDR2: LNHNV and YYDKDF (reference sequence). CDR3 DNA sequence: TGTGCCACCAGCAGAGCAGGAGTCACAGATACGCAGTATTTT. It translates to CATSRAGVTDTQYF.

Many counts were recorded for this clonotype. J is TRBJ2-7 and V is TRBV3-1, with 9 bases aligning to TRBD1. With V trimmed by 4 bases and J by 5 bases, 6 bases remained unmatched. CDR3 length: 14 residues. Germline V lookup: CDR1 LGHDT, CDR2 YNNKEL (reference sequence). The CDR3 sequence is CASSPGQGTHEQYF. The CDR3 DNA reads TGTGCCAGCAGCCCAGGACAGGGGACCCACGAGCAGTACTTC.

This clonotype was counted many times. V gene TRBV6-5 combines with J gene TRBJ2-7; 8 bases line up with TRBD2. The CDR3 is 15 amino acids. In germline, CDR1 is MNHEY, CDR2 SVGAGI. V was pared by 10 bases and J by 7 bases, with 18 bases of the junction left unmatched. DNA of the CDR3: TGTGCCACCTTAGGTCCCGGGACTAGAGGTAGGGAGCAGTACTTC. This encodes CATLGPGTRGREQYF.

Points on this clonotype: Given a much more abundant clone one base away, this may be a read error. J is TRBJ2-1 and V is TRBV24-1, with 10 positions matching TRBD2. Germline CDR1 and CDR2: KGHDR and SFDVKD. The CDR3 consists of 19 residues. The DNA for the CDR3 is TGTGTCACCAGTGGGAGGGCCCCAGCTACTAGCGGGACTTGGGATGAGCAGTTCTTC. As protein: CVTSGRAPATSGTWDEQFF.

Of note for this clonotype: A junction end diverges from the germline sequence, so it may reflect a read error. V and J are TRBV5-8 and TRBJ1-5, with D unclear. This CDR3 has 16 residues. The V gene's germline CDR1 is SGHTS and CDR2 YDEGEE. CDR3: CASGLVGTYSNQPQHF. The CDR3 region has the DNA TGTGCCAGCGGCTTGGTGGGCACATATAGCAATCAGCCCCAGCATTTT. The full variable domain, rest sourced from reference TRBV5-8 and TRBJ1-5, is EAGVTQSPTHLIKTRGQQATLRCSPISGHTSVYWYQQALGLGLQFLLWYDEGEERNRGNFPPRFSGRQFPNYSSELNVNALELEDSALYLCASGLVGTYSNQPQHFGDGTRLSIL.